The clone carrying this T cell receptor beta chain was detected once. The CDR3 sequence is 15 residues long. The germline V gene has CDR1 MDHEN and CDR2 SYDVKM. Deletions cut 3 bases from V and 5 bases from J, with 14 bases between. This entry comes from a study of blood T cell repertoires in COVID-19. Study summary: Samples of COVID-19 (acute and convalescent) were obtained from the United States, Italy and Spain. Sample material is recorded as cDNA or gDNA derived from T cells, B-cell-depleted T cells, or PBMCs.

Per the original methods: For nucleated cells, counts were estimated from reference gene primer amplification. Measured with immunoSEQ multiplex PCR; TCRdb has only the in-frame clones, and not every one. That table furnishes V, J and clone size, whereas the DNA furnished D and trimming. The table shows some 120,000 clones, with roughly nine tenths occurring only once. The gene calls are TRBV28 and TRBJ2-1, with D possibly matching TRBD1 (6 bases). The sequence was collected from a man between 45 and 60 years old with active COVID-19. The specimen was peripheral blood. CDR3 residues: CASSFSGTKDNEQFF. CDR3 nucleotide sequence: TGTGCCAGCAGTTTTTCAGGGACAAAGGACAATGAGCAGTTCTTC. Complete variable domain (other parts from reference TRBV28 and TRBJ2-1): DVKVTQSSRYLVKRTGEKVFLECVQDMDHENMFWYRQDPGLGLRLIYFSYDVKMKEKGDIPEGYSVSREKKERFSLILESASTNQTSMYLCASSFSGTKDNEQFFGPGTRLTVL.